This T cell receptor (beta chain) was recorded in a study of T cells in localized non-small cell lung cancer. V was pared by 10 bases and J by 3 bases, with 5 bases of the junction left unmatched. Germline V gene data show CDR1 as KGHSH and CDR2 as LQKENI. The CDR3 contains 13 residues. Repertoires were generated with immunoSEQ multiplex PCR, while TCRdb's copy carries only in-frame clones and drops some. Counted here are over 70,000 clones, approximately 87% occurring once; the ten biggest clones make up just over 20%. Sequencing was performed on peripheral blood, taken before any cancer treatment. The chain uses TRBV18 and TRBJ2-5; 10 positions match TRBD2. The source is a male donor older than 55 with stage III squamous cell lung carcinoma. The CDR3 loop reads CATGLAVEETQYF. CDR3 sequence (DNA): TGTGCCACCGGACTAGCGGTGGAAGAGACCCAGTACTTC. The full variable domain, completed using reference TRBV18 and TRBJ2-5, is NAGVMQNPRHLVRRRGQEARLRCSPMKGHSHVYWYRQLPEEGLKFMVYLQKENIIDESGMPKERFSAEFPKEGPSILRIQQVVRGDSAAYFCATGLAVEETQYFGPGTRLLVL.